This is a list of T cell receptor beta chains from one sample in a study of T-cell memory formation after mild COVID-19. In TCRdb, the 5' RACE reads were re-called with MiXCR into one record per CDR3 protein. The sample lists about 180,000 distinct CDR3 sequences; 16% were seen once. Input material: PBMCs or a T cell subset sorted from them (not recorded which). The origin of the receptors is an adult woman who had mild COVID-19 (a few samples of this study predate the infection). Cell type and time point are not known. Each CDR3 is given with its conserved first and last residue. The order of the fields is CDR3 length, V gene, clone size, D gene, J gene, CDR3 DNA, CDR3 protein. The D gene is left open where the match is weak. The size entry is marked missing in some rows and otherwise reads once, few, many or a size class.

CDR3 length: 13
V gene: TRBV7-2
clone size: many
D gene: TRBD2
J gene: TRBJ2-5
CDR3 DNA: TGTGCCAGCAGCTTGACTAGCTTGGAGACCCAGTACTTC
CDR3 protein: CASSLTSLETQYF

CDR3 length: 11
V gene: TRBV29-1
clone size: NA
D gene: TRBD2
J gene: TRBJ2-3
CDR3 DNA: TGCAGCGCGGAGCGGGGGGGTGGGCAGTATTTT
CDR3 protein: CSAERGGGQYF

CDR3 length: 15
V gene: TRBV2
clone size: few
D gene: NA
J gene: TRBJ2-7
CDR3 DNA: TGTGCCAGCAGCGTCGAGGGGCGAGGGGCCTACGAGCAGTACTTC
CDR3 protein: CASSVEGRGAYEQYF

CDR3 length: 17
V gene: TRBV15
clone size: many
D gene: TRBD2
J gene: TRBJ2-1
CDR3 DNA: TGTGCCACCAGCAGAGGGTGGGCTAGCGGGATCTGGAATGAGCAGTTCTTC
CDR3 protein: CATSRGWASGIWNEQFF

CDR3 length: 16
V gene: TRBV2
clone size: few
D gene: TRBD2
J gene: TRBJ2-5
CDR3 DNA: TGTGCCAGCAGCCTCGGTAGGGGCGGGGGACAAGAGACCCAGTACTTC
CDR3 protein: CASSLGRGGGQETQYF

CDR3 length: 13
V gene: TRBV7-3
clone size: NA
D gene: NA
J gene: TRBJ1-2
CDR3 DNA: TGTGCCAGCAGCCCCGGACAGATCTATGGCTACACCTTC
CDR3 protein: CASSPGQIYGYTF

CDR3 length: 13
V gene: TRBV11-2
clone size: NA
D gene: NA
J gene: TRBJ1-2
CDR3 DNA: TGTGCCAGCAGCCTCCCGGGACTCTATGGCTACACCTTC
CDR3 protein: CASSLPGLYGYTF

CDR3 length: 17
V gene: TRBV18
clone size: NA
D gene: TRBD1
J gene: TRBJ2-1
CDR3 DNA: TGTGCCAGCTCACCACGGGTGCCGGGACAGGGGGGCAATGAGCAGTTCTTC
CDR3 protein: CASSPRVPGQGGNEQFF

CDR3 length: 13
V gene: TRBV6-5
clone size: NA
D gene: NA
J gene: TRBJ1-5
CDR3 DNA: TGTGCCAGCAGAAACGGGGTGGCTCAGCCCCAGCATTTT
CDR3 protein: CASRNGVAQPQHF

CDR3 length: 13
V gene: TRBV12-3/TRBV12-4
clone size: NA
D gene: NA
J gene: TRBJ1-3
CDR3 DNA: TGTGCCAGCAGTTTCGGGGGTGGAAACACCATATATTTT
CDR3 protein: CASSFGGGNTIYF

CDR3 length: 15
V gene: TRBV3-1
clone size: NA
D gene: NA
J gene: TRBJ2-1
CDR3 DNA: TGTGCCAGCAGCCAAGCACCTGAATCCTACAATGAGCAGTTCTTC
CDR3 protein: CASSQAPESYNEQFF

CDR3 length: 17
V gene: TRBV7-9
clone size: NA
D gene: TRBD2
J gene: TRBJ2-1
CDR3 DNA: TGTGCCAGCCGACTAGCGGGGGGTCGAGGTACCTACAATGAGCAGTTCTTC
CDR3 protein: CASRLAGGRGTYNEQFF

CDR3 length: 17
V gene: TRBV5-1
clone size: few
D gene: TRBD2
J gene: TRBJ2-3
CDR3 DNA: TGCGCCAGCAGCGGGTGGAGGACTAGCGGGGCTATAGATACGCAGTATTTT
CDR3 protein: CASSGWRTSGAIDTQYF

CDR3 length: 14
V gene: TRBV6-1
clone size: NA
D gene: NA
J gene: TRBJ2-1
CDR3 DNA: TGTGCCAGCAATCGAGGGAGTATCTCGGGTCCACAGTTCTTC
CDR3 protein: CASNRGSISGPQFF

CDR3 length: 12
V gene: TRBV10-3
clone size: few
D gene: NA
J gene: TRBJ2-5
CDR3 DNA: TGTGCCATCAGTGATCCCGGCGGGACCCAGTACTTC
CDR3 protein: CAISDPGGTQYF

CDR3 length: 15
V gene: TRBV20-1
clone size: few
D gene: NA
J gene: TRBJ1-1
CDR3 DNA: TGCAGTGCTAGAGATACGCGGGGCGCCGACACTGAAGCTTTCTTT
CDR3 protein: CSARDTRGADTEAFF

CDR3 length: 16
V gene: TRBV24-1
clone size: NA
D gene: TRBD1
J gene: TRBJ2-7
CDR3 DNA: TGTGCCACCAGTGATTCCGGGATCAGGGGGCCCTACGAGCAGTACTTC
CDR3 protein: CATSDSGIRGPYEQYF

CDR3 length: 17
V gene: TRBV7-9
clone size: few
D gene: TRBD1
J gene: TRBJ2-7
CDR3 DNA: TGTGCCAGCAGCTTATGGGGGGGACAGGGTGTATCCTACGAGCAGTACTTC
CDR3 protein: CASSLWGGQGVSYEQYF

CDR3 length: 14
V gene: TRBV5-5
clone size: few
D gene: TRBD2
J gene: TRBJ2-7
CDR3 DNA: TGTGCCAGCAAAACTAGCGGGGGGCTCGACGAGCAGTACTTC
CDR3 protein: CASKTSGGLDEQYF

CDR3 length: 17
V gene: TRBV7-9
clone size: few
D gene: TRBD2
J gene: TRBJ2-7
CDR3 DNA: TGTGCCAGCAGCATCGCGGCCTCTAGCGGGGGTTTTTACGAGCAGTACTTC
CDR3 protein: CASSIAASSGGFYEQYF

CDR3 length: 15
V gene: TRBV4-3
clone size: few
D gene: NA
J gene: TRBJ2-7
CDR3 DNA: TGCGCCAGCAGCCTTAGACCGGGACCCCCCTACGAGCAGTACTTC
CDR3 protein: CASSLRPGPPYEQYF

CDR3 length: 15
V gene: TRBV7-3
clone size: NA
D gene: TRBD2
J gene: TRBJ2-1
CDR3 DNA: TGTGCCAGCAGAACCACTAGCGGGGGGACCAATGAGCAGTTCTTC
CDR3 protein: CASRTTSGGTNEQFF

CDR3 length: 17
V gene: TRBV5-1
clone size: NA
D gene: NA
J gene: TRBJ2-3
CDR3 DNA: TGCGCCAGCAGCCGCGGGTCAGGCAGGGAGATCGCAGATACGCAGTATTTT
CDR3 protein: CASSRGSGREIADTQYF

CDR3 length: 14
V gene: TRBV25-1
clone size: NA
D gene: NA
J gene: TRBJ1-5
CDR3 DNA: TGTGCCAGCAGTGAATTGTCCTGGGATCAGCCCCAGCATTTT
CDR3 protein: CASSELSWDQPQHF

CDR3 length: 13
V gene: TRBV24-1
clone size: NA
D gene: NA
J gene: TRBJ1-5
CDR3 DNA: TGTGCCACCAGTGTAGGGTACAATCAGCCCCAGCATTTT
CDR3 protein: CATSVGYNQPQHF

CDR3 length: 14
V gene: TRBV20-1
clone size: few
D gene: NA
J gene: TRBJ1-1
CDR3 DNA: TGCAGTGCTAGAGAACGACCAACCCGGACTGAAGCTTTCTTT
CDR3 protein: CSARERPTRTEAFF

CDR3 length: 14
V gene: TRBV14
clone size: few
D gene: NA
J gene: TRBJ2-5
CDR3 DNA: TGTGCCAGCAGCCAAAATCGCGGCCAAGAGACCCAGTACTTC
CDR3 protein: CASSQNRGQETQYF